There are a few counts of the clone carrying this TCR beta chain. Its specificity is unknown. This sample is part of a study of T cell repertoires in cytomegalovirus infection. This CDR3 region has 15 residues. Trimming shortened V by 2 bases and J by 2 bases, and 11 bases separated the two germline ends. Per the germline V gene, CDR1 is MGHDK and CDR2 is SYGVNS. TCRdb re-derived calls from the reads in MiXCR, one entry per CDR3 protein. Of roughly 150,000 distinct CDR3 sequences listed, over 30% are singletons. Whole-study findings and limits: HLA-C-restricted CMV clonotypes gave the most frequent clonotype in two of eight donors.

This sequence joins TRBV25-1 and TRBJ2-3; D is unclear. The sequenced sample was CD8+ T cells from cultured PBMCs, obtained from culture after CMV antigen stimulation. The TCR originated in a human donor in good health (CMV status not recorded). Some clones in this sample may be carry-over from other donors' samples. The CDR3 is CASSERIESTDTQYF. As DNA, the CDR3 is TGTGCCAGCAGTGAACGCATTGAATCCACAGATACGCAGTATTTT.